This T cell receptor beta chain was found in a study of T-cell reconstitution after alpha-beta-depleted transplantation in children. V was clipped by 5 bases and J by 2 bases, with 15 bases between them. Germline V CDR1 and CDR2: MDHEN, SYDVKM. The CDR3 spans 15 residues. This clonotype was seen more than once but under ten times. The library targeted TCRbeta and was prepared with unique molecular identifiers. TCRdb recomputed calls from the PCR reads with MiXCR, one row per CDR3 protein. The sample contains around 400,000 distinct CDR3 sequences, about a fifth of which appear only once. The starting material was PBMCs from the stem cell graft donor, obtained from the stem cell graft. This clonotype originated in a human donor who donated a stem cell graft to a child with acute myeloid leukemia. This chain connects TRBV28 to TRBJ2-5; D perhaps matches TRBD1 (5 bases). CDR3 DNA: TGTGCCAGCAGTGAGGCAGGGCTTCAACAAGAGACCCAGTACTTC. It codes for CASSEAGLQQETQYF.